This TCR beta chain originates from a study of blood T cells in healthy people across ages. Then a second PCR, running about 6 to 12 cycles, was carried out with a sample-barcoded 5' primer and a J-beta primer mix. TCRdb re-derived calls from the 5' RACE reads in MiXCR, one entry per CDR3 protein. The table has 1,100,000 or so distinct CDR3 sequences, 35% to 50% seen once. The study's findings and limits: Naive CD4+ cells and diversity were both higher in long-lived donors than in aged donors. The unknown donor CMV status may have confounded expanded clonotype changes.

About this clonotype: Antigen specificity is unknown.

The CDR3 consists of 15 residues. The germline gives CDR1 SGDLS, CDR2 YYNGEE. The J segment lost 3 bases and the V segment lost 4 bases, leaving 9 bases of the junction unmatched. The V gene is TRBV9, the J gene TRBJ2-7, with TRBD2 identical over 8 bases. This TCR came from a woman aged 55 to 70 in good health. Sequenced material: blood. The CDR3 loop reads CASSQGSGDNYEQYF. DNA for the CDR3: TGTGCCAGCAGCCAAGGTAGCGGGGACAACTACGAGCAGTACTTC. The full variable domain, in which reference TRBV9 and TRBJ2-7 provide the parts outside the CDR3, is DSGVTQTPKHLITATGQRVTLRCSPRSGDLSVYWYQQSLDQGLQFLIQYYNGEERAKGNILERFSAQQFPDLHSELNLSSLELGDSALYFCASSQGSGDNYEQYFGPGTRLTVT.